This T cell receptor beta chain was captured in a study of T cells in Graves' hyperthyroidism and ophthalmopathy. CDR3 length equals 14 residues. The V end lost 8 bases, the J end lost 0 bases, and 11 bases lay between the germline ends. Only a few counts were recorded for this clonotype. Amplified regions were TCR beta CDR3 sequences from RNA transcripts. In the first-round RT-PCR of the TCR CDR3, the HTBI primer set was used. TCRdb re-derived calls from the multiplex PCR reads in MiXCR, one entry per CDR3 protein. The sample gives approximately 570,000 distinct CDR3 sequences, just under 20% of which show up once; 47% is in the top ten.

Sequenced material: blood. J is TRBJ2-1 and V is TRBV12-3 or TRBV12-4; the D is unclear. The source is a man between 40 and 49 years old with Graves' ophthalmopathy. DNA for the CDR3: TGTGCCAGCTTATCGGGTCTCTCCTACAATGAGCAGTTCTTC. It specifies CASLSGLSYNEQFF.